This T cell receptor (beta chain) was sequenced for a study of blood T cell repertoires in COVID-19. Whole-study context: Material from acute and convalescent COVID-19 was sourced from the United States, Italy and Spain. Sources were T cells, B-cell-depleted T cells, or PBMCs; the material itself was cDNA or gDNA.

In the original analysis: Reference gene primers were amplified, and this amplification served to estimate nucleated cell counts. Sequencing used immunoSEQ multiplex PCR; TCRdb keeps in-frame clones, though not all of them. V, J and clone size were drawn from that table, and D and trimming were deduced from the DNA. The table has 140,000 to 150,000 clones, more than 60% seen once. There are 13 residues in the CDR3. Germline V CDR1 and CDR2: GTSNPN, SVGIG (reference sequence). V lost 2 bases, J lost 1 base, and 8 bases lay in between. This chain joins TRBV30 and TRBJ1-1; no definite D call. This clonotype was obtained from a man in his fifties or sixties with acute or convalescent COVID-19. Material: peripheral blood. The CDR3 sequence is CAWSQTPNTEAFF. In DNA, the CDR3 is TGTGCCTGGAGTCAGACACCGAACACTGAAGCTTTCTTT.